Below, 24 T cell receptor beta chains from the same sample are listed, as sequenced in a study of blood T cell repertoires in COVID-19 (dated by TCRdb to the early 2020s). The receptor library was made with the immunoSEQ multiplex PCR assay. TCRdb limited this immuneACCESS table to in-frame rearrangements with V and J called. A share of clones is missing; checked studies link under half to unresolved V genes, and the rest is unexplained. The table for this sample lists 200,000 to 300,000 clones; roughly 90% of them were counted only once. About 2% of the sample lies in the top ten. The specimen sequenced was peripheral blood. The source is a man aged 25 to 40 with active or convalescent COVID-19.

The CDR3: CASSQDPGGPNNEQFF. The CDR3 DNA is TGTGCCAGCAGCCAAGACCCAGGGGGGCCGAACAATGAGCAGTTCTTC. The chain recombines TRBV4-2 with TRBJ2-1, with D possibly matching TRBD1 (7 bases). CDR1 is LGHNA, CDR2 YNFKEQ, per germline. V gave up 0 bases and J gave up 5 bases, with 14 bases separating them. The length of the CDR3 is 16 residues.

The V call is TRBV19, the J call TRBJ2-3; 7 positions agree with TRBD1. V was clipped by 10 bases and J by 0 bases; unmatched bases: 4. From germline, CDR1 is LNHDA and CDR2 SQIVND (reference sequence). The CDR3 consists of 13 residues. The CDR3: CATGTASTDTQYF. CDR3 DNA: TGTGCCACCGGGACAGCGAGCACAGATACGCAGTATTTT.

The CDR3 bases are TGTGCCAGCAGCCTAGCGGGGGTATACAATGAGCAGTTCTTC. Translated: CASSLAGVYNEQFF. The V and J genes are TRBV11-2 and TRBJ2-1; 10 bases are a match to TRBD2. Trimming removed 5 bases from V and 4 bases from J; junction bases left unmatched: 2. The germline gives CDR1 SGHAT, CDR2 FQNNGV. This CDR3 is 14 amino acids long.

The chain combines TRBV6-5 with TRBJ2-5; tentatively, D is TRBD2 (5 bases). Trimming pared 10 bases from V and 3 bases from J, leaving 21 bases between. Germline V gene data show CDR1 as MNHEY and CDR2 as SVGAGI. The CDR3 covers 15 residues. The CDR3 DNA reads as TGTGCCACAGCCTTTCGGGCGTTGCGGGAAGAGACCCAGTACTTC. Residues: CATAFRALREETQYF.

This clone showed up just a few times. One end of the junction fails to match germline, which may point to a read error. The chain joins TRBV18 to TRBJ1-1; D remains ambiguous. Germline V gives CDR1 KGHSH, CDR2 LQKENI. The CDR3 spans 14 residues. This chain's CDR3 is CASSPQWRNSEAFF. Here the CDR3 DNA reads TGTGCCAGCTCACCCCAGTGGAGGAACAGTGAAGCTTTCTTT.

The V and J genes are TRBV30 and TRBJ2-3; TRBD2 aligns across 13 bases. This CDR3 has 13 amino acids. Per germline, CDR1 GTSNPN and CDR2 SVGIG (reference sequence). V was clipped by 5 bases and J by 9 bases; unmatched bases: 5. The CDR3 DNA is TGTGCCTGGCTCGGACTAGCGGGGGTCACGCAGTATTTT. Protein product: CAWLGLAGVTQYF.

The J gene is TRBJ2-3, the V gene TRBV7-9, with TRBD2 matching over 8 bases. Germline V gene lookup returns CDR1 SEHNR and CDR2 FQNEAQ (reference sequence). This CDR3 spans 14 amino acids. The trim removed 5 bases at V and 15 bases at J, leaving 16 bases unmatched. The chain's CDR3 is CASSPVLTGTRDYF. CDR3 DNA sequence: TGTGCCAGCAGCCCAGTCCTTACCGGGACTAGGGACTATTTT.

This chain connects TRBV5-1 to TRBJ2-7; 13 nucleotides line up with TRBD2. Per the germline V gene, CDR1 is SGHRS and CDR2 is YFSETQ. V lost 3 bases and J lost 6; bases outside the gene matches: 9. This CDR3 region has 16 residues. The CDR3 coding sequence is TGCGCCAGCAGCTCCTTGACTAGCGGGGGGTCCGGCGAGCAGTACTTC. It codes for CASSSLTSGGSGEQYF.

The genes are TRBV7-2 and TRBJ2-7; tentative D call: TRBD2 (6 bases). Germline values: CDR1 SGHTA, CDR2 FQGNSA. CDR3 size: 14 residues. V lost 6 bases, J lost 4 bases, and 16 bases lay in between. CDR3 sequence reads: CASSSGIGSYEQYF. The CDR3 bases are TGTGCCAGCAGTTCGGGGATCGGGAGTTACGAGCAGTACTTC.

V is TRBV6-5 and J is TRBJ2-3; D gene ambiguous. Trimming shortened V by 2 bases and J by 1 base, and 7 bases separated the two germline ends. Looked up from germline, CDR1 is MNHEY and CDR2 is SVGAGI. The CDR3 sequence is 14 residues long. The CDR3 nucleotides are TGTGCCAGCAGTTACCGGAGTGGCACAGATACGCAGTATTTT. This encodes CASSYRSGTDTQYF.

The chain combines TRBV13 with TRBJ1-2; D might be TRBD1 (6 bases). The CDR3 consists of 16 residues. V was cut by 5 bases and J by 2 bases, with 18 bases left in between. CDR1 PRHDT and CDR2 FYEKMQ come from the germline V gene (reference sequence). CDR3 DNA: TGTGCCAGCAGCCGGATCAGGGGCTCAGTAAACTATGGCTACACCTTC. This encodes CASSRIRGSVNYGYTF.

This clone was detected a few times. This rearrangement joins TRBV7-2 to TRBJ2-7, with 9 bases identical to TRBD2. V shed 0 bases, J shed 2 bases, and the junction held 5 bases outside the gene matches. Germline CDR1 reads SGHTA; CDR2 reads FQGNSA. This CDR3 has 16 residues. CDR3 residues: CASSLALAGGPYEQYF. CDR3 sequence (DNA): TGTGCCAGCAGCTTAGCGCTGGCGGGGGGGCCCTACGAGCAGTACTTC. The whole variable domain, remainder taken from reference TRBV7-2 and TRBJ2-7, is GAGVSQSPSNKVTEKGKDVELRCDPISGHTALYWYRQSLGQGLEFLIYFQGNSAPDKSGLPSDRFSAERTGGSVSTLTIQRTQQEDSAVYLCASSLALAGGPYEQYFGPGTRLTVT.

This chain uses TRBV6-2 or TRBV6-3 with TRBJ1-1; 7 bases are shared with TRBD1. CDR1 and CDR2 from the germline V gene are MNHEY and SVGEGT. This CDR3 contains 17 residues. V lost 6 bases and J lost 1; bases outside the gene matches: 14. In nucleotides, the CDR3 is TGTGCCAGCAGCCCTACTCCGGGACAGAGGACGAACACTGAAGCTTTCTTT. It yields the protein CASSPTPGQRTNTEAFF.

The chain has TRBV5-1 and TRBJ2-1; possibly TRBD1 for D (6 bases). Trimming took off 3 bases at V and 3 bases at J, with 10 bases between the two ends. Germline V gene lookup returns CDR1 SGHRS and CDR2 YFSETQ. The CDR3 sequence is 14 residues long. CDR3 residues: CASSYRDNYNEQFF. The CDR3 region has the DNA TGCGCCAGCAGCTATAGGGACAACTACAATGAGCAGTTCTTC. The full variable domain, rest sourced from reference TRBV5-1 and TRBJ2-1, is KAGVTQTPRYLIKTRGQQVTLSCSPISGHRSVSWYQQTPGQGLQFLFEYFSETQRNKGNFPGRFSGRQFSNSRSEMNVSTLELGDSALYLCASSYRDNYNEQFFGPGTRLTVL.

The chain has TRBV19 and TRBJ1-5; D perhaps matches TRBD1 (5 bases). Trimming removed 4 bases from V and 9 bases from J, with 10 bases in between. This CDR3 region has 12 residues. The germline CDR1 and CDR2 sequences are LNHDA and SQIVND (reference sequence). For the CDR3, the DNA is TGTGCCAGTAGTACTTGGGGGGGGCCCCAGCATTTT. Protein product: CASSTWGGPQHF.

This clone has a single count. The chain has TRBV21-1 and TRBJ1-2. TRBV21-1 is recorded as a pseudogene. The CDR3 runs to 15 residues. The CDR3 DNA is TGTGCCAGCAGCAAAGAAGGGACTCGGGCCTATGGCTACACCTTC. It encodes CASSKEGTRAYGYTF.

CDR3 sequence (DNA): TGTGCCAGCAGGGGGAGCGGGGGCGATGAGCAGTTCTTC. Translation gives CASRGSGGDEQFF. The V and J genes are TRBV2 and TRBJ2-1; 8 bases agree with TRBD2. V shed 6 bases, J shed 8 bases, and the junction held 6 bases outside the gene matches. The V gene's germline CDR1 is SNHLY and CDR2 FYNNEI. This CDR3 has 13 residues.

The V call is TRBV10-2, the J call TRBJ2-7, with D perhaps TRBD2 (6 bases). CDR3 length: 12 residues. V was trimmed by 9 bases and J by 3 bases, leaving 12 bases between them. CDR1 and CDR2 (germline): WSHSY, SAAADI. The CDR3 protein is CASKDYNYEQYF. CDR3 nucleotides: TGCGCCAGTAAGGACTACAACTACGAGCAGTACTTC.

This chain uses TRBV7-8 with TRBJ2-1; TRBD1 matches at 8 bases. The germline V gene encodes CDR1 SGHVS and CDR2 FQNEAQ. This CDR3 has 15 residues. After removal of 5 bases from V and 8 bases from J, the junction contained 11 bases not matched to a gene. In nucleotides, the CDR3 is TGTGCCAGCAGCCCAAGACCGGACAGGGAGGATGAGCAGTTCTTC. Its protein product is CASSPRPDREDEQFF. The complete variable domain, with remaining parts taken from reference TRBV7-8 and TRBJ2-1, reads GAGVSQSPRYKVAKRGQDVALRCDPISGHVSLFWYQQALGQGPEFLTYFQNEAQLDKSGLPSDRFFAERPEGSVSTLKIQRTQQEDSAVYLCASSPRPDREDEQFFGPGTRLTVL.

This chain uses TRBV6-6 with TRBJ1-5, with 10 bases lining up with TRBD1. Trimming cost V 6 bases and J 2 bases; bases outside gene matches: 4. Germline CDR1 reads MNHNY; CDR2 reads SVGAGI (reference sequence). The CDR3 extends over 15 amino acids. The CDR3 reads CASRRQGAGNQPQHF. Written as DNA, the CDR3 is TGTGCCAGCAGGCGACAGGGGGCCGGCAATCAGCCCCAGCATTTT.

The rearrangement uses TRBV5-5 and TRBJ2-1; a possible D gene is TRBD1 (5 bases). Trimming removed 4 bases at V and 0 bases at J, with 11 bases between. This CDR3 contains 15 residues. Germline V gene data show CDR1 as SGHKS and CDR2 as YYEKEE (reference sequence). The CDR3 nucleotides are TGTGCCAGCAGCCTCAGGGCCTACTCCTACAATGAGCAGTTCTTC. It translates to CASSLRAYSYNEQFF.

The genes are TRBV30 and TRBJ1-2; 10 nucleotides align to TRBD1. CDR3 size: 14 residues. V trimming: 2 bases; J trimming: 8 bases; junction bases outside the gene matches: 8. CDR1 and CDR2 from the germline V gene are GTSNPN and SVGIG (reference sequence). CDR3 region: CAWSWTGGSLGYTF. CDR3 coding DNA: TGTGCCTGGAGTTGGACAGGGGGTTCGTTGGGCTACACCTTC. Looking up the rest from reference TRBV30 and TRBJ1-2 gives the full variable domain: SQTIHQWPATLVQPVGSPLSLECTVEGTSNPNLYWYRQAAGRGLQLLFYSVGIGQISSEVPQNLSASRPQDRQFILSSKKLLLSDSGFYLCAWSWTGGSLGYTFGSGTRLTVV.

This rearrangement joins TRBV5-8 to TRBJ2-1, with D perhaps matching TRBD2 (6 bases). CDR3 length: 14 residues. Looked up from germline, CDR1 is SGHTS and CDR2 is YDEGEE. V lost 6 bases and J 2 bases, leaving 12 bases between the germline ends. CDR3 protein: CASTQGLTYNEQFF. As DNA, the CDR3 is TGTGCCAGCACCCAGGGACTGACCTACAATGAGCAGTTCTTC. Variable domain in full (rest from reference TRBV5-8 and TRBJ2-1): EAGVTQSPTHLIKTRGQQATLRCSPISGHTSVYWYQQALGLGLQFLLWYDEGEERNRGNFPPRFSGRQFPNYSSELNVNALELEDSALYLCASTQGLTYNEQFFGPGTRLTVL.

This clone is a singleton in its sample. The chain recombines TRBV5-1 with TRBJ2-1; D gene uncertain. The germline V gene has CDR1 SGHRS and CDR2 YFSETQ. V lost 0 bases to trimming and J lost 10 bases, with 5 bases between them. This CDR3 has 11 residues. The CDR3 coding sequence is TGCGCCAGCAGCTTGGACGGGGAGCAGTTCTTC. Protein: CASSLDGEQFF. Combining the CDR3 with reference TRBV5-1 and TRBJ2-1 gives the whole variable domain KAGVTQTPRYLIKTRGQQVTLSCSPISGHRSVSWYQQTPGQGLQFLFEYFSETQRNKGNFPGRFSGRQFSNSRSEMNVSTLELGDSALYLCASSLDGEQFFGPGTRLTVL.